The 25 T cell receptor beta chains below come from one sample, sequenced in a study of OX40 agonist ivuxolimab in advanced cancers. TCRdb's copy holds only in-frame clones and misses some; the assay was immunoSEQ multiplex PCR. Here the sample spans fewer than 14,000 clones, roughly 70% being singletons. The sequencing used CD4+ or CD8+ T cells sorted from blood, collected in a trial of the OX40 agonist ivuxolimab. All receptors come from an adult with an advanced solid tumor such as melanoma, head and neck, liver or kidney cancer.

V and J are TRBV4-2 and TRBJ1-1; 9 bases fit TRBD1. From germline, CDR1 is LGHNA and CDR2 YNFKEQ. V lost 4 bases, J lost 2 bases, and 5 bases stayed unmatched. The CDR3 has 15 amino acids. The CDR3 DNA reads as TGTGCCAGCAGCCCTTCACAGGGGGCAAACACTGAAGCTTTCTTT. This translates into CASSPSQGANTEAFF.

The chain joins TRBV7-2 to TRBJ2-1, with 7 bases aligning to TRBD2. V gave up 6 bases and J gave up 9 bases; unmatched junction bases: 5. Germline CDR1 and CDR2: SGHTA and FQGNSA. The CDR3 is 12 residues long. In nucleotides, the CDR3 is TGTGCCAGCAGTTTACTAGCGATTGAGCAGTTCTTC. Encoded protein: CASSLLAIEQFF.

This chain links TRBV7-9 with TRBJ2-7; D gene ambiguous. Germline-derived CDR1 and CDR2 are SEHNR and FQNEAQ (reference sequence). The CDR3 contains 12 residues. V lost 6 bases, J lost 6 bases, and 12 bases lay in between. DNA for the CDR3: TGTGCCAGCAGGATTGGTGGTGGCGAGCAGTACTTC. Amino acids: CASRIGGGEQYF.

The chain uses TRBV13 and TRBJ2-7; D gene unclear. The CDR3 sequence is 14 residues long. V was trimmed by 5 bases and J by 0 bases, leaving 11 bases between them. Germline CDR1 reads PRHDT; CDR2 reads FYEKMQ (reference sequence). CDR3 amino acids: CASSPRGDSYEQYF. CDR3 coding DNA: TGTGCCAGCAGCCCTCGTGGGGACTCCTACGAGCAGTACTTC.

Note on this clone: This CDR3 is missing its conserved last phenylalanine or tryptophan, likely due to a read error. The DNA is omitted, as the CDR3 cannot be located on it reliably, and the CDR3 follows TCRdb's listing. CDR3 in amino acids: CSVQGGSSYDPYP. This chain joins TRBV29-1 and TRBJ2-7; TRBD2 was called by the table and not checked on the DNA. The CDR3 is 13 residues long, counting both termini. Germline-derived CDR1 and CDR2 are SQVTM and ANQGSEA.

This rearrangement joins TRBV28 to TRBJ1-2, with D possibly matching TRBD1 (6 bases). The CDR3 contains 14 residues. Trimming left V 4 bases short and J 8 bases short, with 17 bases between. Germline CDR1 MDHEN, CDR2 SYDVKM. CDR3 DNA: TGTGCCAGCAGTTATAACAGGGAGGATAAGGGCTACACCTTC. This encodes CASSYNREDKGYTF.

The chain uses TRBV6-5 and TRBJ2-2; 10 nucleotides align to TRBD2. The germline V gene has CDR1 MNHEY and CDR2 SVGAGI. V gave up 3 bases and J gave up 4 bases; unmatched junction bases: 2. The CDR3 contains 15 residues. The chain's CDR3 is CASSYLAGGTGELFF. DNA of the CDR3: TGTGCCAGCAGTTATTTAGCGGGAGGCACCGGGGAGCTGTTTTTT.

This clone has a handful of counts. The chain combines TRBV19 with TRBJ2-1; 9 nucleotides line up with TRBD2. V dropped 0 bases and J dropped 6; count of bases not matched to a gene: 9. Germline V CDR1 and CDR2: LNHDA, SQIVND (reference sequence). This CDR3 has 17 residues. This chain's CDR3 is CASSIDFRREGPNEQFF. The CDR3 nucleotides are TGTGCCAGTAGTATAGATTTTCGGCGGGAGGGCCCCAATGAGCAGTTCTTC.

The chain uses TRBV9 and TRBJ2-1; 10 bases match TRBD2. This CDR3 contains 14 residues. V lost 0 bases to trimming and J lost 15 bases; unmatched junction nucleotides: 9. Germline CDR1 and CDR2: SGDLS and YYNGEE. CDR3 in DNA: TGTGCCAGCAGCGTAGCTCAGTCTAGCGGGAGTCCGTTCTTC. Its protein is CASSVAQSSGSPFF.

The J gene is TRBJ2-1, the V gene TRBV4-3, with 9 bases that match TRBD2. The CDR3 has 18 residues. Germline trimming cut 3 bases from V and 4 bases from J; bases unmatched to any gene: 13. Germline V gene lookup returns CDR1 LGHNA and CDR2 YSLEER. CDR3 sequence reads: CASSQDDPTSGTYNEQFF. CDR3 coding DNA: TGCGCCAGCAGCCAGGATGACCCGACTAGCGGAACGTACAATGAGCAGTTCTTC.

V usage is TRBV27 and J usage is TRBJ1-5; no clear D. The ends were cut back, 5 bases at V and 5 bases at J, with 13 bases in the middle. The CDR3 is 14 residues long. The germline V gene has CDR1 MNHEY and CDR2 SMNVEV (reference sequence). This CDR3 reads CASSVTDTYQPQHF. Written as DNA, the CDR3 is TGTGCCAGCAGTGTAACAGACACTTATCAGCCCCAGCATTTT.

The chain employs TRBV7-9 and TRBJ2-3, with no clear D. V was cut by 5 bases and J by 2 bases, with 14 bases left in between. This CDR3 comprises 15 residues. CDR1 is SEHNR, CDR2 FQNEAQ, per germline (reference sequence). For the CDR3, the DNA is TGTGCCAGCAGCCCTATGGGTTGGGACACAGATACGCAGTATTTT. Translated: CASSPMGWDTDTQYF.

This clone occurred a few times. The chain joins TRBV28 to TRBJ2-7, with 11 bases fitting TRBD1. The trim removed 4 bases at V and 6 bases at J, leaving 23 bases unmatched. Germline values: CDR1 MDHEN, CDR2 SYDVKM. The CDR3 is 20 residues long. CDR3 in amino acids: CASSYLSGTGGMGAFGEQYF. CDR3 sequence (DNA): TGTGCCAGCAGTTACCTATCCGGGACAGGGGGTATGGGGGCCTTCGGCGAGCAGTACTTC.

This chain uses TRBV5-5 with TRBJ2-1, with D perhaps matching TRBD2 (6 bases). From germline, CDR1 is SGHKS and CDR2 YYEKEE (reference sequence). CDR3 length equals 16 residues. V was trimmed by 0 bases and J by 5 bases, leaving 15 bases between them. The CDR3: CASSLALRDPHNEQFF. For the CDR3, the DNA is TGTGCCAGCAGCTTGGCCTTGCGGGATCCCCACAATGAGCAGTTCTTC.

As DNA, the CDR3 is TGTGCCAGCAGTTTCTTGGGGACACCCACAGATACGCAGTATTTT. The encoded protein is CASSFLGTPTDTQYF. The chain employs TRBV28 and TRBJ2-3, with D maybe TRBD1 (6 bases). This CDR3 is 15 amino acids long. V lost 3 bases and J 2 bases, leaving 12 bases between the germline ends. Germline lookup yields CDR1 MDHEN and CDR2 SYDVKM.

This rearrangement joins TRBV6-1 to TRBJ2-7; 8 bases match TRBD1. This CDR3 contains 15 residues. Germline assignment: CDR1 MNHNS and CDR2 SASEGT. The J segment lost 4 bases and the V segment lost 5 bases, leaving 10 bases of the junction unmatched. CDR3 sequence: CASSPRQGMYYEQYF. CDR3 coding DNA: TGTGCCAGCAGTCCCCGACAGGGGATGTATTACGAGCAGTACTTC.

V gene TRBV27 combines with J gene TRBJ2-5; 7 bases fit TRBD2. Germline V gene data show CDR1 as MNHEY and CDR2 as SMNVEV (reference sequence). V was pared by 5 bases and J by 2 bases, with 14 bases of the junction left unmatched. This CDR3 spans 17 amino acids. CDR3 DNA: TGTGCCAGCAGTCCCACGACTAGCATCTGGGGGCAAGAGACCCAGTACTTC. This gives the protein CASSPTTSIWGQETQYF.

J is TRBJ2-7 and V is TRBV9; 8 positions agree with TRBD2. The V segment lost 3 bases and the J segment 3 bases; nucleotides outside the gene matches: 5. From germline, CDR1 is SGDLS and CDR2 YYNGEE. The length of the CDR3 is 14 residues. CDR3 region: CASSAGTSFYEQYF. CDR3 coding DNA: TGTGCCAGCAGCGCCGGGACTAGTTTCTACGAGCAGTACTTC.

DNA for the CDR3: TGTGCCAGCAGTCCGGGACTAGTTCGCGTCGAGCAGTACTTC. This gives the protein CASSPGLVRVEQYF. The chain recombines TRBV9 with TRBJ2-7, with 8 bases that match TRBD2. CDR1 is SGDLS, CDR2 YYNGEE, per germline. With V trimmed by 5 bases and J by 6 bases, 10 bases remained unmatched. The CDR3 contains 14 residues.

J is TRBJ2-1 and V is TRBV5-1; a weak D match, TRBD2 (5 bases). The CDR3 has 11 amino acids. The V end was cut by 6 bases, the J end by 9 bases, with 10 bases between. Germline V gene sequence: CDR1 SGHRS, CDR2 YFSETQ. CDR3 protein: CASTGEGEQFF. CDR3 DNA sequence: TGCGCCAGCACCGGAGAGGGTGAGCAGTTCTTC.

This clone came up once. The chain links TRBV9 to TRBJ2-3; D is ambiguous. In germline, CDR1 is SGDLS, CDR2 YYNGEE. This CDR3 has 13 residues. Trimming pared 2 bases from V and 0 bases from J, leaving 4 bases between. The CDR3 spells CASSVNSTDTQYF. In DNA form, the CDR3 reads TGTGCCAGCAGCGTCAACAGCACAGATACGCAGTATTTT. The whole variable domain, remainder taken from reference TRBV9 and TRBJ2-3, is DSGVTQTPKHLITATGQRVTLRCSPRSGDLSVYWYQQSLDQGLQFLIQYYNGEERAKGNILERFSAQQFPDLHSELNLSSLELGDSALYFCASSVNSTDTQYFGPGTRLTVL.

This clone is termed medium-sized. This chain links TRBV27 with TRBJ2-1; D unclear. The ends were cut back, 0 bases at V and 7 bases at J, with 7 bases in the middle. The CDR3 runs 13 residues. The germline gives CDR1 MNHEY, CDR2 SMNVEV (reference sequence). The CDR3: CASSLSRQNEQFF. The CDR3 nucleotides read TGTGCCAGCAGTTTATCTCGTCAGAATGAGCAGTTCTTC.

This clone has just one count. CDR3 in DNA: TGTGCCAGCAGCCACCAACTCGGGGACGCCCTTTGGGATGAGCAGTTCTTC. Protein: CASSHQLGDALWDEQFF. The V call is TRBV7-8, the J call TRBJ2-1; D could derive from TRBD1 or TRBD2 (5 bases each). Germline values: CDR1 SGHVS, CDR2 FQNEAQ. The CDR3 consists of 17 residues. The ends were cut back, 5 bases at V and 8 bases at J, with 25 bases in the middle. The entire variable domain, with the rest obtained from reference TRBV7-8 and TRBJ2-1, is as follows: GAGVSQSPRYKVAKRGQDVALRCDPISGHVSLFWYQQALGQGPEFLTYFQNEAQLDKSGLPSDRFFAERPEGSVSTLKIQRTQQEDSAVYLCASSHQLGDALWDEQFFGPGTRLTVL.

The chain joins TRBV19 to TRBJ1-1; no definite D call. Germline V lookup: CDR1 LNHDA, CDR2 SQIVND (reference sequence). V lost 3 bases to trimming and J lost 0 bases, with 5 bases between them. CDR3 size: 13 residues. For the CDR3, the DNA is TGTGCCAGTAGTATCATTTTGAACACTGAAGCTTTCTTT. This codes for CASSIILNTEAFF. Full variable domain (rest looked up from reference TRBV19 and TRBJ1-1): DGGITQSPKYLFRKEGQNVTLSCEQNLNHDAMYWYRQDPGQGLRLIYYSQIVNDFQKGDIAEGYSVSREKKESFPLTVTSAQKNPTAFYLCASSIILNTEAFFGQGTRLTVV.

The chain uses TRBV5-1 and TRBJ2-4; weak D call: TRBD1 (5 bases). Germline V gene sequence: CDR1 SGHRS, CDR2 YFSETQ. This CDR3 has 16 residues. The V end lost 0 bases, the J end lost 1 base, and 11 bases lay between the germline ends. CDR3 DNA: TGCGCCAGCAGCTTGGACAGGCCTGGGGCCAAAAACATTCAGTACTTC. Translation: CASSLDRPGAKNIQYF.